This paragraph covers one T cell receptor (beta chain) sequence. Its antigen is currently unknown. Other DNA sequences in the sample encode the same CDR3. The data were obtained in a study of T cell responses to AZD1222 COVID-19 vaccine. The table came from immunoSEQ multiplex PCR; TCRdb's copy has only in-frame clones and leaves some out. The sample has 130,000 to 150,000 clones, 92% seen once. Findings and caveats of the study: Vaccine-related CD4 TCRs covered spike, predominating at 160-218 and 743-854. AZD1222 recipients seropositive at baseline numbered only six. Once two AZD1222 doses were given, Spike-specific TCR breadth and depth went up. There were mostly white British donors and more females than males, and clonal diversity was possibly underestimated.

This specimen consisted of peripheral blood, obtained on day 0 of AZD1222 vaccination. This TCR was sampled from an adult in good health.

In DNA form, the CDR3 reads TGTGCCAGCAGTGAAGGACTAGCGGGAGGGTACGAGCAGTACTTC. Translated, it gives CASSEGLAGGYEQYF. The chain carries TRBV6-1 and TRBJ2-7; 14 bases fit TRBD2. Trimming took 1 base from V and 4 from J; bases not matched to a gene: 0. The CDR3 covers 15 residues. The V gene's germline CDR1 is MNHNS and CDR2 SASEGT.